The present T cell receptor beta chain was sequenced within a study of PD-1 blockade in classical Hodgkin lymphoma. General observations from the study: Diversity in CD4+ TCRs, unlike that measured in CD8+ TCRs, had risen significantly by C4D1.

About this clone itself: What it binds is not known.

Germline V gene lookup returns CDR1 GTSNPN and CDR2 SVGIG (reference sequence). The ends were cut back, 1 base at V and 6 bases at J, with 16 bases in the middle. This CDR3 is 16 amino acids long. Each and every patient relapsed after autologous stem cell transplantation, and patients got differing brentuximab vedotin exposure. Sequenced by immunoSEQ multiplex PCR; TCRdb stores in-frame clones only, minus some. The repertoire includes some 96,000 clones, over 70% of them detected once, and 9% to 15% sits in the top ten. The specimen was peripheral blood mononuclear cells (PBMCs), collected at baseline. This receptor was taken from a human donor with classical Hodgkin lymphoma. The J gene is TRBJ1-6, the V gene TRBV30; D perhaps matches TRBD1 (6 bases). The CDR3 DNA sequence: TGTGCCTGGAGTGCCCCGGACGGGGGGCCTAATTCACCCCTCCACTTT. This translates into CAWSAPDGGPNSPLHF.